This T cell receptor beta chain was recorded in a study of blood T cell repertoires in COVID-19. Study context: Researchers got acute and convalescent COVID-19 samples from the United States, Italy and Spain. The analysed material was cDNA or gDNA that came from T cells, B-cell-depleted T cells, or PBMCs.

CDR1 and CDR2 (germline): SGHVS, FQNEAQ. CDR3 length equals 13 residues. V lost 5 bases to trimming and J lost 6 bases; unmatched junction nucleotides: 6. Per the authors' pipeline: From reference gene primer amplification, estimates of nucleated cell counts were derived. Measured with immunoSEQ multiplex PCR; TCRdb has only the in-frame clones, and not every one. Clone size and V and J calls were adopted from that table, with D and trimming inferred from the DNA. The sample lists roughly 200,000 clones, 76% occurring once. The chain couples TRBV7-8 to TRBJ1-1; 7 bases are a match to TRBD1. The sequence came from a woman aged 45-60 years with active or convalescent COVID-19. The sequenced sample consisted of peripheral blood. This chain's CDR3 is CASSVDRVAEAFF. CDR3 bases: TGTGCCAGCAGCGTCGACAGGGTCGCTGAAGCTTTCTTT.